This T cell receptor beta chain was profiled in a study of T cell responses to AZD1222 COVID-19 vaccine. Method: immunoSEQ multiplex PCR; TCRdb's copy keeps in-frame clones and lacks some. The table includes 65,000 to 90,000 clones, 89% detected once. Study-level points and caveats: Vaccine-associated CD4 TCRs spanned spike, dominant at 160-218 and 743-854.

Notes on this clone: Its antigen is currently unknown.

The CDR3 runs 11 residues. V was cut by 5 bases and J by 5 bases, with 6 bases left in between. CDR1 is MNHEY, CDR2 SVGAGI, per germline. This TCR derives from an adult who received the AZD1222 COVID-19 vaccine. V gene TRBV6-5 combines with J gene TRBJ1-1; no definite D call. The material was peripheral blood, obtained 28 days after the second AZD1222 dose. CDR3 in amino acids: CASSTGTEAFF. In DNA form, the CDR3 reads TGTGCCAGCAGTACGGGAACTGAAGCTTTCTTT.